This entry lists 23 T cell receptor beta chains sequenced from one sample in a study of control samples from healthy donors and cancer patients. The repertoire was sequenced with immunoSEQ multiplex PCR; TCRdb's copy has only in-frame clones and lacks some. The table records 150,000 or so clones, roughly 93% of them present only once. The specimen was blood. The receptors here all came from a man younger than 35 in good health.

The chain recombines TRBV11-3 with TRBJ2-1, with TRBD1 matching 7 bases. CDR3 length equals 17 residues. Per the germline V gene, CDR1 is SGHNT and CDR2 is YENEEA. After removal of 0 bases from V and 6 bases from J, the junction contained 11 bases not matched to a gene. In DNA form, the CDR3 reads TGTGCCAGCAGCTTAGATCGTCGAGGGGGCAATATCAATGAGCAGTTCTTC. Translation gives CASSLDRRGGNINEQFF.

The gene calls are TRBV6-5 and TRBJ2-1; TRBD2 matches at 11 bases. The junction had 7 bases not matched to a gene; V was cut back by 8 bases and J by 4 bases. This CDR3 is built from 15 residues. The germline V gene has CDR1 MNHEY and CDR2 SVGAGI. CDR3 bases: TGTGCCAGCTCCCCGGGACTAGCGGTATACAATGAGCAGTTCTTC. Its protein is CASSPGLAVYNEQFF.

This chain joins TRBV27 and TRBJ1-3, with a tentative D call TRBD1 (5 bases). Germline lookup yields CDR1 MNHEY and CDR2 SMNVEV (reference sequence). The CDR3 spans 13 residues. Trimming left V 5 bases short and J 3 bases short, with 8 bases between. CDR3 in amino acids: CASSRGYGNTIYF. The CDR3, as DNA: TGTGCCAGCAGTAGGGGATATGGAAACACCATATATTTT.

The rearrangement joins TRBV19 to TRBJ1-1; 8 nucleotides align to TRBD1. The germline CDR1 and CDR2 sequences are LNHDA and SQIVND (reference sequence). Trimming at V came to 6 bases and at J to 7 bases, leaving 13 bases not matched to a gene. The CDR3 is made up of 15 amino acids. The chain's CDR3 is CASSPTGDEHGEAFF. CDR3 nucleotide sequence: TGTGCCAGTAGCCCGACAGGGGATGAACATGGTGAAGCTTTCTTT.

The chain uses TRBV27 and TRBJ2-6; D is ambiguous. This CDR3 is built from 16 residues. Germline CDR1 MNHEY, CDR2 SMNVEV (reference sequence). The V gene lost 2 bases and the J gene lost 1 base, with 9 bases spanning the gap. The CDR3 sequence: CASSLMRISGANVLTF. The CDR3 DNA reads TGTGCCAGCAGTTTAATGCGGATTTCTGGGGCCAACGTCCTGACTTTC.

V gene TRBV7-6 combines with J gene TRBJ1-4, with D tentatively TRBD1 (6 bases). V lost 4 bases and J lost 0, with 12 bases in between. Looked up from germline, CDR1 is SGHVS and CDR2 is FNYEAQ. This CDR3 spans 16 amino acids. In nucleotides, the CDR3 is TGTGCCAGCAGCTCCAACAGGGAAGCAACTAATGAAAAACTGTTTTTT. It encodes CASSSNREATNEKLFF.

This clone was recorded a few times. This rearrangement joins TRBV19 to TRBJ1-1, with 7 bases lining up with TRBD1. The junction had 4 bases not matched to a gene; V was cut back by 3 bases and J by 0 bases. The germline CDR1 and CDR2 sequences are LNHDA and SQIVND (reference sequence). CDR3 length: 15 residues. CDR3 nucleotide sequence: TGTGCCAGTAGTATGACGGGACAGTTGAACACTGAAGCTTTCTTT. This translates into CASSMTGQLNTEAFF.

CDR3 nucleotides: TGTGCCAGCAGCCCCCAGGGGGCCGGTCAGCCCCAGCATTTT. It codes for CASSPQGAGQPQHF. The chain links TRBV4-2 to TRBJ1-5, with 8 bases matching TRBD1. The CDR3 consists of 14 residues. V lost 4 bases, J lost 6 bases, and 5 bases stayed unmatched. The V gene's germline CDR1 is LGHNA and CDR2 YNFKEQ.

The rearrangement joins TRBV11-3 to TRBJ2-2, with TRBD1 as a possible D gene (7 bases). The CDR3 runs to 14 residues. V lost 5 bases and J 5 bases, leaving 12 bases between the germline ends. CDR1 and CDR2 from the germline V gene are SGHNT and YENEEA. CDR3: CASSPQGGTGELFF. CDR3 in DNA: TGTGCCAGCAGCCCCCAGGGGGGAACCGGGGAGCTGTTTTTT.

Comment on this clone: Within the sample, other DNA sequences also encode this same CDR3. The J gene is TRBJ1-1, the V gene TRBV5-1; 7 bases match TRBD1. J was trimmed by 1 base and V by 4 bases; bases with no gene match: 4. In germline, CDR1 is SGHRS, CDR2 YFSETQ. This CDR3 spans 14 amino acids. CDR3 amino acids: CASSLTGRNTEAFF. DNA of the CDR3: TGCGCCAGCAGCCTGACAGGGAGGAACACTGAAGCTTTCTTT.

This chain connects TRBV9 to TRBJ1-5; D is undetermined. CDR1 and CDR2 from the germline V gene are SGDLS and YYNGEE. This CDR3 comprises 15 residues. V was pared by 0 bases and J by 0 bases, with 7 bases between. The CDR3 DNA reads TGTGCCAGCAGCGTAGGGTCAGCTAGCAATCAGCCCCAGCATTTT. It yields the protein CASSVGSASNQPQHF.

V usage is TRBV5-6 and J usage is TRBJ1-3; possibly TRBD1 for D (5 bases). V was cut by 0 bases and J by 2 bases, with 15 bases left in between. The CDR3 runs 17 residues. The germline V gene encodes CDR1 SGHDT and CDR2 YYEEEE. CDR3 sequence (DNA): TGTGCCAGCAGCTTGGCATTAAAGGGGCCCCCTGGAAACACCATATATTTT. It codes for CASSLALKGPPGNTIYF.

V is TRBV6-2 or TRBV6-3 and J is TRBJ2-1; D might be TRBD2 (7 bases). V shed 0 bases and J shed 1 base, with 13 bases lying between them. The CDR3 covers 17 residues. Germline loops: CDR1 MNHEY, CDR2 SVGEGT. The CDR3 here is CASSYSVGGGSYNEQFF. The DNA for the CDR3 is TGTGCCAGCAGTTACTCAGTGGGAGGGGGGTCCTACAATGAGCAGTTCTTC.

Remarks on this clone: Other DNA sequences within the sample encode an identical CDR3. The chain employs TRBV28 and TRBJ2-1; TRBD2 matches at 8 bases. The CDR3 spans 15 residues. V dropped 6 bases and J dropped 0; count of bases not matched to a gene: 4. The germline V gene encodes CDR1 MDHEN and CDR2 SYDVKM. CDR3 DNA sequence: TGTGCCAGCAGATCAAGCGGGAGCTCCTACAATGAGCAGTTCTTC. The encoded protein is CASRSSGSSYNEQFF.

This chain links TRBV25-1 with TRBJ2-1; 9 nucleotides match TRBD2. This CDR3 has 16 amino acids. J was trimmed by 9 bases and V by 1 base; bases with no gene match: 10. CDR1 is MGHDK, CDR2 SYGVNS, per germline. CDR3 nucleotide sequence: TGTGCCAGCAGTGAATTAGTAGGCGGGAGGGCCGGTGAGCAGTTCTTC. This translates into CASSELVGGRAGEQFF.

The chain is built from TRBV4-1 and TRBJ1-1; the D is unclear. Germline V lookup: CDR1 MGHRA, CDR2 YSYEKL. The CDR3 loop spans 18 amino acids. Between the trimmed V and J ends, which lost 4 bases and 1 base, there was a span of 22 bases. In nucleotides, the CDR3 is TGCGCCAGCAGCCCCGCTCCCCGGGTTCTAGGGAGGAACACTGAAGCTTTCTTT. Its protein is CASSPAPRVLGRNTEAFF.

The chain links TRBV7-9 to TRBJ2-7, with D tentatively TRBD1 (6 bases). The CDR3 covers 13 residues. Germline CDR1 SEHNR, CDR2 FQNEAQ (reference sequence). V was clipped by 4 bases and J by 5 bases, with 12 bases between them. The DNA for the CDR3 is TGTGCCAGCAGCTCCGGGACAACCCACGAGCAGTACTTC. Its protein product is CASSSGTTHEQYF.

V usage is TRBV24-1 and J usage is TRBJ2-1, with D perhaps being TRBD1 or TRBD2 (6 bases each). In germline, CDR1 is KGHDR, CDR2 SFDVKD. The CDR3 length is 18 residues. Trimming took 9 bases from V and 6 from J, leaving 29 bases between them. CDR3: CATGALGSRDSRGNEQFF. The CDR3, as DNA: TGTGCCACCGGTGCCCTGGGGTCCCGGGACTCCAGGGGCAATGAGCAGTTCTTC.

CDR3: CASSPRTSGEQYF. CDR3 nucleotides: TGCGCCAGCAGTCCTAGAACGTCGGGCGAGCAGTACTTC. The chain links TRBV4-1 to TRBJ2-7; D call uncertain. The V end lost 6 bases, the J end lost 6 bases, and 15 bases lay between the germline ends. Germline V gene data show CDR1 as MGHRA and CDR2 as YSYEKL. This CDR3 is built from 13 residues.

V is TRBV6-5 and J is TRBJ1-1, with D perhaps matching TRBD1 (5 bases). The CDR3 extends over 14 amino acids. V lost 7 bases and J 7 bases, leaving 19 bases between the germline ends. Germline V gives CDR1 MNHEY, CDR2 SVGAGI. CDR3 coding DNA: TGTGCCAGCATCCATGGGACTCAAGGCGGTGAAGCTTTCTTT. This encodes CASIHGTQGGEAFF.

The chain joins TRBV20-1 to TRBJ1-5; D gene unclear. Germline assignment: CDR1 DFQATT and CDR2 SNEGSKA (reference sequence). The CDR3 loop spans 10 amino acids. V was cut by 3 bases and J by 6 bases, with 3 bases left in between. In DNA, the CDR3 is TGCAGTGCTAGCCCTCAGCCCCAGCATTTT. Translating it yields CSASPQPQHF.

The J gene is TRBJ2-1, the V gene TRBV2; 14 positions agree with TRBD2. Germline loops: CDR1 SNHLY, CDR2 FYNNEI. V shed 5 bases and J 6 bases; nucleotides not matched to a gene: 3. This CDR3 has 15 amino acids. The CDR3 is CASSWTSGRPNEQFF. CDR3 nucleotide sequence: TGTGCCAGCAGTTGGACTAGCGGGAGGCCCAATGAGCAGTTCTTC.

The gene calls are TRBV6-5 and TRBJ1-5; D not resolved. There are 13 residues in the CDR3. Germline V lookup: CDR1 MNHEY, CDR2 SVGAGI. The V end lost 0 bases, the J end lost 10 bases, and 10 bases lay between the germline ends. The DNA of the CDR3 is TGTGCCAGCAGTTACTCGAAGTTCCGACCCCAGCATTTT. Translated: CASSYSKFRPQHF.